The sequence of this T cell receptor beta chain was determined in a study of PD-L1 blockade in urothelial cancer. This clone came up a few times. Sequencing used immunoSEQ multiplex PCR; TCRdb keeps in-frame clones, though not all of them. The data show around 30,000 clones, about 80% seen once. As for time point: peripheral blood 6 weeks after treatment start. Disease in patients was locally advanced or metastatic urothelial carcinoma. Each patient gave between 1 and 8 samples, pretreatment and on-treatment. The CDR3 is made up of 13 amino acids. V dropped 1 base and J dropped 4 bases, with 7 bases sitting between them. Germline CDR1 reads SGHVS; CDR2 reads FNYEAQ.

The source was PBMCs, collected around atezolizumab (anti-PD-L1) treatment. The gene calls are TRBV7-6 and TRBJ1-1; weak D call: TRBD1 (6 bases). The clonotype comes from a man between 65 and 80 years old with urothelial cancer. Here the CDR3 reads CASSLEQGTEAFF. The CDR3 region has the DNA TGTGCCAGCAGCTTAGAACAGGGCACTGAAGCTTTCTTT.